This T cell receptor (beta chain) derives from a study of shared clonotypes between healthy human individuals. Profiling relied on immunoSEQ multiplex PCR, and the TCRdb table lists in-frame clones only, not all of them. This table holds around 2.5 million clones, over 85% found once. Unmatched junction bases numbered 10, after V lost 5 bases and J lost 0 bases. This CDR3 comprises 18 residues. Germline CDR1 is SGHTS and CDR2 is YDEGEE. This clonotype was obtained from a man aged 18 to 29 in good health. Some clones in this sample may be carry-over from other donors' samples. The chain is built from TRBV5-8 and TRBJ1-5; 11 bases line up with TRBD1. The sample consisted of naive CD4+ T cells from PBMCs. Subset described: CD45RA+ positively selected. CDR3 in amino acids: CASRAGTGGLYSNQPQHF. The CDR3 DNA reads as TGTGCCAGCAGGGCCGGGACAGGGGGACTCTATAGCAATCAGCCCCAGCATTTT.